What follows are 29 T cell receptor beta chains derived from one specimen sequenced in a study of blood T cells in healthy people across ages. Together with a sample-barcoded 5' primer, a J-beta primer mix was included in a second PCR lasting roughly 7 to 11 cycles. TCRdb reprocessed the 5' RACE reads with MiXCR, giving one entry per CDR3 protein. The sample yields 800,000 or so distinct CDR3 sequences, roughly 25% seen once. This sample was also put to use in a study of T cells of mothers and their children.

The sequenced sample consisted of blood. The receptors here all came from a boy aged 5 to 17 in good health.

This chain uses TRBV27 with TRBJ1-4, with 7 bases matching TRBD1. The CDR3 spans 14 residues. Germline V gives CDR1 MNHEY, CDR2 SMNVEV (reference sequence). With 7 bases clipped from V and 4 bases from J, the junction kept 6 bases outside the gene matches. The CDR3 bases are TGTGCCAGCACAGGGGGTACCGGTAATGAAAAACTGTTTTTT. It specifies CASTGGTGNEKLFF.

The genes are TRBV7-8 and TRBJ2-7; no firm D call. Per germline, CDR1 SGHVS and CDR2 FQNEAQ. The CDR3 spans 12 residues. Trimming took off 5 bases at V and 12 bases at J, with 17 bases between the two ends. CDR3 in amino acids: CASSPLTGQRYF. The CDR3, as DNA: TGTGCCAGCAGCCCCCTCACGGGCCAGCGGTACTTC.

This clonotype was counted at least ten times. The gene calls are TRBV27 and TRBJ1-2, with D possibly being TRBD1 (5 bases). The CDR3 runs to 14 residues. Trimming pared 3 bases from V and 1 base from J, leaving 9 bases between. Germline CDR1 reads MNHEY; CDR2 reads SMNVEV (reference sequence). CDR3 sequence (DNA): TGTGCCAGCAGTTTTTTAGACAGTAACTATGGCTACACCTTC. As protein: CASSFLDSNYGYTF.

The chain links TRBV7-9 to TRBJ2-1, with D perhaps assigned TRBD1 or TRBD2 (7 bases each). The CDR3 extends over 15 amino acids. V was pared by 0 bases and J by 5 bases, with 11 bases between. Germline loops: CDR1 SEHNR, CDR2 FQNEAQ (reference sequence). The DNA of the CDR3 is TGTGCCAGCAGCTTAGCGCAGGGGGGGCACAATGAGCAGTTCTTC. Protein product: CASSLAQGGHNEQFF.

J is TRBJ2-7 and V is TRBV5-5; possibly TRBD2 for D (5 bases). From germline, CDR1 is SGHKS and CDR2 YYEKEE (reference sequence). The germline V and J ends were trimmed by 4 bases and 3 bases, with 17 bases remaining between them. This CDR3 contains 15 residues. DNA for the CDR3: TGTGCCAGCAGCCGGGGATGGACCCCCGACTACGAGCAGTACTTC. Translated: CASSRGWTPDYEQYF.

This clonotype was picked up one time. The chain has TRBV29-1 and TRBJ2-3; 13 nucleotides align to TRBD2. From germline, CDR1 is SQVTM and CDR2 ANQGSEA. The CDR3 covers 16 residues. V trimming: 8 bases; J trimming: 4 bases; junction bases outside the gene matches: 12. CDR3 sequence (DNA): TGCAGCATCTCGACTAGCGGGAGGACCGGGGCAGATACGCAGTATTTT. Translated, it gives CSISTSGRTGADTQYF.

This clonotype was observed a handful of times. The rearrangement links TRBV2 to TRBJ2-5; D ambiguous. This CDR3 has 12 amino acids. Germline V gives CDR1 SNHLY, CDR2 FYNNEI. Trimming shortened V by 7 bases and J by 5 bases, and 11 bases separated the two germline ends. The CDR3 spells CASITLGETQYF. As DNA, the CDR3 is TGTGCCAGCATAACCCTCGGGGAGACCCAGTACTTC.

This clonotype was picked up a small number of times. The chain employs TRBV9 and TRBJ1-6; possibly TRBD1 for D (5 bases). Between the trimmed V and J ends, which lost 3 bases and 3 bases, there was a span of 10 bases. Germline CDR1 reads SGDLS; CDR2 reads YYNGEE. CDR3 length: 15 residues. CDR3 residues: CASSDRDGYNSPLHF. The CDR3 region has the DNA TGTGCCAGCAGCGACCGGGACGGCTATAATTCACCCCTCCACTTT.

This sequence joins TRBV4-3 and TRBJ1-6; the match to TRBD1 covers 8 bases. From germline, CDR1 is LGHNA and CDR2 YSLEER. V shed 1 base, J shed 6 bases, and the junction held 5 bases outside the gene matches. The CDR3 totals 16 residues. The CDR3 DNA follows: TGCGCCAGCAGCCAAGGACAGGGGTTTTCTAATTCACCCCTCCACTTT. The encoded protein is CASSQGQGFSNSPLHF.

This clonotype was recorded a few times. V is TRBV7-9 and J is TRBJ2-5; D could derive from TRBD1 or TRBD2 (6 bases each). The CDR3 loop spans 19 amino acids. Germline lookup yields CDR1 SEHNR and CDR2 FQNEAQ (reference sequence). Trimming stripped 1 base from V and 2 bases from J, with 23 bases between. CDR3 sequence: CASSLVGSIRGPTQETQYF. As DNA, the CDR3 is TGTGCCAGCAGCTTAGTCGGATCGATCCGGGGGCCGACACAAGAGACCCAGTACTTC.

This clonotype was detected many times. This chain's CDR3 is CASSLGGTGGYGYTF. The CDR3 DNA is TGTGCCAGCAGTTTAGGTGGGACAGGAGGGTATGGCTACACCTTC. This rearrangement joins TRBV27 to TRBJ1-2; 8 nucleotides line up with TRBD1. CDR1 is MNHEY and CDR2 is SMNVEV in the germline V gene (reference sequence). Trimming cost V 2 bases and J 5 bases; bases outside gene matches: 7. The CDR3 covers 15 residues.

This clonotype was seen a few times. The chain has TRBV4-3 and TRBJ2-1, with 10 positions matching TRBD2. J lost 6 bases, V lost 4 bases, and 6 bases had no gene match. Germline V lookup: CDR1 LGHNA, CDR2 YSLEER. CDR3 length: 15 residues. The CDR3 reads CASSPRASGGNEQFF. CDR3 nucleotide sequence: TGCGCCAGCAGCCCCCGGGCTAGCGGGGGCAATGAGCAGTTCTTC.

Only a few counts were recorded for this clonotype. The rearrangement links TRBV11-2 to TRBJ2-5; TRBD2 agrees at 13 bases. Trimming took 6 bases from V and 5 from J; bases not matched to a gene: 6. Germline CDR1 SGHAT, CDR2 FQNNGV. This CDR3 has 15 residues. In DNA, the CDR3 is TGTGCCAGCAGATTTGGACTAGCGGGGGTTGAGACCCAGTACTTC. Protein: CASRFGLAGVETQYF.

This clonotype was seen a handful of times. The chain links TRBV24-1 to TRBJ2-2; 12 nucleotides agree with TRBD2. CDR1 KGHDR and CDR2 SFDVKD come from the germline V gene. J was trimmed by 4 bases and V by 4 bases; bases with no gene match: 15. The CDR3 is 20 residues long. The CDR3 region has the DNA TGTGCCACCAGTGACCTTGCGACTAGCGGGAGCTCCTCGGCCACCGGGGAGCTGTTTTTT. Translating gives CATSDLATSGSSSATGELFF.

This clonotype was counted only a few times. The chain uses TRBV10-3 and TRBJ2-7; D not certain. Trimming shortened V by 0 bases and J by 5 bases, and 11 bases separated the two germline ends. This CDR3 spans 14 amino acids. From germline, CDR1 is ENHRY and CDR2 SYGVKD. CDR3 sequence: CAISESEQRHEQYF. Written as DNA, the CDR3 is TGTGCCATCAGTGAGTCGGAACAGAGGCACGAGCAGTACTTC.

This clonotype was counted only a few times. The V gene is TRBV20-1, the J gene TRBJ2-1, with no clear D. Germline V CDR1 and CDR2: DFQATT, SNEGSKA (reference sequence). Trimming left V 1 base short and J 7 bases short, with 8 bases between. CDR3 length: 12 amino acids. DNA of the CDR3: TGCAGTGCTAGAGTCGCGGAAAATGAGCAGTTCTTC. Residues: CSARVAENEQFF.

The chain uses TRBV28 and TRBJ1-1; D is uncertain. Trimming took 4 bases from V and 4 from J, leaving 13 bases between them. This CDR3 spans 14 amino acids. CDR1 is MDHEN and CDR2 is SYDVKM in the germline V gene. CDR3 in amino acids: CASSSRLGFTEAFF. The DNA of the CDR3 is TGTGCCAGCAGTTCCCGCCTTGGTTTCACTGAAGCTTTCTTT. Filled out from reference TRBV28 and TRBJ1-1, the complete variable domain reads DVKVTQSSRYLVKRTGEKVFLECVQDMDHENMFWYRQDPGLGLRLIYFSYDVKMKEKGDIPEGYSVSREKKERFSLILESASTNQTSMYLCASSSRLGFTEAFFGQGTRLTVV.

The V and J genes are TRBV7-6 and TRBJ2-1; the match to TRBD2 covers 10 bases. V lost 1 base and J lost 3; bases outside the gene matches: 3. Germline V gene lookup returns CDR1 SGHVS and CDR2 FNYEAQ. The CDR3 sequence is 16 residues long. This chain's CDR3 is CASSLEAGGGYNEQFF. As DNA, the CDR3 is TGTGCCAGCAGCTTAGAAGCGGGAGGGGGCTACAATGAGCAGTTCTTC.

This clonotype has only a few counts. The chain joins TRBV2 to TRBJ2-4; TRBD2 agrees at 12 bases. The ends lost 6 bases at V and 5 bases at J; junction bases unmatched: 11. The CDR3 consists of 17 residues. Germline assignment: CDR1 SNHLY and CDR2 FYNNEI. The CDR3 coding sequence is TGTGCCAGCAGGACCGCTAGCGGGGGGGGACTCGAAAACATTCAGTACTTC. It encodes CASRTASGGGLENIQYF.

This chain connects TRBV7-2 to TRBJ1-1; unclear D gene. The V and J ends lost 1 base and 4 bases respectively, with 13 bases between them. The CDR3 sequence is 15 residues long. Germline V gene lookup returns CDR1 SGHTA and CDR2 FQGNSA. CDR3 coding DNA: TGTGCCAGCAGCTTAGGAAGTCACATGAGCACTGAAGCTTTCTTT. Its translation: CASSLGSHMSTEAFF.

This rearrangement joins TRBV18 to TRBJ2-5; 8 nucleotides align to TRBD2. After removal of 4 bases from V and 2 bases from J, the junction contained 3 bases not matched to a gene. The CDR3 consists of 14 residues. The germline V gene encodes CDR1 KGHSH and CDR2 LQKENI. This CDR3 is CASSQGLAQETQYF. The CDR3 coding sequence is TGTGCCAGCTCACAAGGACTAGCACAAGAGACCCAGTACTTC.

The chain recombines TRBV7-2 with TRBJ1-4; no firm D call. The CDR3 length is 15 residues. Germline V gives CDR1 SGHTA, CDR2 FQGNSA. The V end was cut by 2 bases, the J end by 1 base, with 8 bases between. The CDR3 DNA sequence: TGTGCCAGCAGCTTACGACGGGGAACTAATGAAAAACTGTTTTTT. It is translated as CASSLRRGTNEKLFF.

The V gene is TRBV7-9, the J gene TRBJ1-1; D might be TRBD1 (5 bases). Germline V gene data show CDR1 as SEHNR and CDR2 as FQNEAQ (reference sequence). This CDR3 comprises 12 residues. The V end lost 4 bases, the J end lost 7 bases, and 10 bases lay between the germline ends. This CDR3 is CASSSGPREAFF. The CDR3 coding sequence is TGTGCCAGCAGCTCGGGACCCCGTGAAGCTTTCTTT. Combining the CDR3 with reference TRBV7-9 and TRBJ1-1 gives the whole variable domain DTGVSQNPRHKITKRGQNVTFRCDPISEHNRLYWYRQTLGQGPEFLTYFQNEAQLEKSRLLSDRFSAERPKGSFSTLEIQRTEQGDSAMYLCASSSGPREAFFGQGTRLTVV.

The V gene is TRBV6-5, the J gene TRBJ1-2, with 9 positions matching TRBD1. V was pared by 6 bases and J by 3 bases, with 8 bases of the junction left unmatched. The CDR3 contains 15 residues. Germline CDR1 MNHEY, CDR2 SVGAGI. The CDR3 protein is CASRPGQGNYYGYTF. The CDR3 nucleotides read TGTGCCAGCAGGCCGGGACAGGGTAATTACTATGGCTACACCTTC.

V and J are TRBV10-3 and TRBJ2-7; the match to TRBD1 covers 10 bases. CDR3 length: 13 amino acids. CDR1 ENHRY and CDR2 SYGVKD come from the germline V gene. The V segment lost 10 bases and the J segment 6 bases; nucleotides outside the gene matches: 9. CDR3 nucleotides: TGTGCCACGGGGCGGGACAGGGGTCGCGAGCAGTACTTC. Protein sequence: CATGRDRGREQYF.

The chain has TRBV29-1 and TRBJ2-5, with 12 bases that match TRBD1. The end of the DNA fits TRBJ2-7 better, so the J call may be wrong. The CDR3 contains 13 residues. Germline CDR1 is SQVTM and CDR2 is ANQGSEA. The CDR3 bases are TGCAGCGTCCTGGGACAGGGGGCGTACGAGCAGTACTTC. Encoded protein: CSVLGQGAYEQYF.

The rearrangement joins TRBV20-1 to TRBJ2-7; possibly TRBD2 for D (5 bases). V shed 3 bases and J shed 1 base, with 16 bases lying between them. Germline V gives CDR1 DFQATT, CDR2 SNEGSKA (reference sequence). The CDR3 consists of 15 residues. CDR3 protein: CSASGVASLSYEQYF. The CDR3 DNA reads TGCAGTGCTAGTGGGGTAGCGAGTTTGTCCTACGAGCAGTACTTC.

A remark on this clonotype: The CDR3 ends on some other residue instead of the conserved phenylalanine or tryptophan, so this is likely a read error. The chain recombines TRBV4-3 with TRBJ1-6; 8 nucleotides align to TRBD1. Trimming took 3 bases from V and 7 from J; bases not matched to a gene: 5. CDR3 size: 15 residues. The germline V gene has CDR1 LGHNA and CDR2 YSLEER. CDR3 amino acids: CASSHGQGVNSPLHL. CDR3 in DNA: TGCGCCAGCAGCCACGGACAGGGAGTGAATTCACCCCTCCACCTT.

Only a few counts were recorded for this clonotype. This chain joins TRBV6-6 and TRBJ1-5; TRBD1 is a possible D gene (5 bases). Per germline, CDR1 MNHNY and CDR2 SVGAGI (reference sequence). Trimming took 4 bases from V and 6 from J, leaving 19 bases between them. The CDR3 totals 16 residues. The DNA for the CDR3 is TGTGCCAGCAGTTCCGACAGTTCCCTAGGGGCTCAGCCCCAGCATTTT. This translates into CASSSDSSLGAQPQHF.